Shown below are 7 T cell receptor beta chains from a single sample sequenced in a study of blood T cell repertoires in COVID-19. Sequencing used immunoSEQ multiplex PCR; TCRdb keeps in-frame clones, though not all of them. The sample includes 150,000 to 200,000 clones, 88% of them seen just once. Sequencing used peripheral blood. The receptor set was obtained from a human donor in a cohort sampled during active COVID-19.

The V call is TRBV28, the J call TRBJ2-1; TRBD2 matches at 7 bases. The V gene end was trimmed by 4 bases and the J gene end by 1 base; junction bases not matched to a gene: 13. The CDR3 has 18 residues. CDR1 is MDHEN, CDR2 SYDVKM, per germline. The CDR3 DNA follows: TGTGCCAGCAGTTCCCGAGTAGGGCTAGCGGATTCCTACAATGAGCAGTTCTTC. Translating it yields CASSSRVGLADSYNEQFF.

The J gene is TRBJ1-2, the V gene TRBV4-2; 7 bases match TRBD1. CDR3 length: 16 amino acids. Germline V gives CDR1 LGHNA, CDR2 YNFKEQ. The ends lost 1 base at V and 6 bases at J; junction bases unmatched: 11. The DNA for the CDR3 is TGTGCCAGCAGCCAAGTTTCGGGACAGACGACCGATGGCTACACCTTC. Its protein product is CASSQVSGQTTDGYTF.

The chain carries TRBV21-1 and TRBJ2-4; TRBD2 is taken as the D call from the table, unchecked against the DNA. TRBV21-1 is a pseudogene segment. This CDR3 spans 17 amino acids. The CDR3 coding sequence is TGTGCCAGCAGAAAAGGGGGGATCGGGAGATCCAAAAACATTCAGTACTTC. Its translation: CASRKGGIGRSKNIQYF.

This clone has a single count. Other DNA sequences of this sample code for an identical CDR3. The chain links TRBV28 to TRBJ2-3; 14 bases line up with TRBD2. The CDR3 spans 17 residues. CDR1 and CDR2 (germline): MDHEN, SYDVKM. The V gene end was trimmed by 4 bases and the J gene end by 1 base; junction bases not matched to a gene: 4. The CDR3 sequence: CASSSAGLAGGTDTQYF. The CDR3 nucleotides read TGTGCCAGCAGTTCGGCGGGACTAGCGGGGGGCACAGATACGCAGTATTTT.

The chain links TRBV30 to TRBJ1-3; D is unclear. Germline V gene sequence: CDR1 GTSNPN, CDR2 SVGIG (reference sequence). V lost 8 bases to trimming and J lost 0 bases, with 11 bases between them. The CDR3 contains 13 residues. This CDR3 is CALAGSSGNTIYF. The CDR3 coding sequence is TGTGCCCTGGCCGGGAGCTCTGGAAACACCATATATTTT. The variable domain in full, completed from reference TRBV30 and TRBJ1-3, reads SQTIHQWPATLVQPVGSPLSLECTVEGTSNPNLYWYRQAAGRGLQLLFYSVGIGQISSEVPQNLSASRPQDRQFILSSKKLLLSDSGFYLCALAGSSGNTIYFGEGSWLTVV.

The chain joins TRBV7-9 to TRBJ1-2; TRBD1 matches 10 bases. There are 15 residues in the CDR3. Germline CDR1 and CDR2: SEHNR and FQNEAQ (reference sequence). Trimming removed 5 bases from V and 2 bases from J; junction bases left unmatched: 5. The CDR3 bases are TGTGCCAGCAGCCGACAGGGGGCCATCAACTATGGCTACACCTTC. Its protein is CASSRQGAINYGYTF. The entire variable domain, with the rest obtained from reference TRBV7-9 and TRBJ1-2, is as follows: DTGVSQNPRHKITKRGQNVTFRCDPISEHNRLYWYRQTLGQGPEFLTYFQNEAQLEKSRLLSDRFSAERPKGSFSTLEIQRTEQGDSAMYLCASSRQGAINYGYTFGSGTRLTVV.

Regarding this clone: The sample has other DNA sequences that encode this CDR3 too. V gene TRBV3-1 (or the pseudogene TRBV3-2) combines with J gene TRBJ2-7; D perhaps matches TRBD1 (6 bases). V was pared by 3 bases and J by 6 bases, with 6 bases between. CDR1 and CDR2 (germline): LGHDT, YNNKEL (reference sequence). This CDR3 is 11 amino acids long. The CDR3 sequence: CASSQGAEQYF. The CDR3 region has the DNA TGTGCCAGCAGCCAGGGGGCCGAGCAGTACTTC.